This entry lists 16 T cell receptor beta chains sequenced from one sample in a study of T cell responses to AZD1222 COVID-19 vaccine. Some clones are missing from TCRdb's copy, which holds only in-frame ones; the method was immunoSEQ multiplex PCR. Of 100,000 to 120,000 clones listed, 88% were seen once; the top ten hold about 6.8%. This specimen was peripheral blood, taken 28 days after the second AZD1222 dose. The receptors were sampled from an adult who received the AZD1222 COVID-19 vaccine.

V and J are TRBV13 and TRBJ2-1, with a possible D match to TRBD1 (6 bases). This CDR3 contains 15 residues. The germline V and J ends were trimmed by 0 bases and 7 bases, with 13 bases remaining between them. Germline V CDR1 and CDR2: PRHDT, FYEKMQ (reference sequence). CDR3 loop: CASSLGPGDGNEQFF. For the CDR3, the DNA is TGTGCCAGCAGCTTAGGGCCAGGGGATGGGAATGAGCAGTTCTTC.

The chain employs TRBV19 and TRBJ2-1; 10 bases line up with TRBD2. Germline CDR1 is LNHDA and CDR2 is SQIVND (reference sequence). CDR3 length: 17 amino acids. With 5 bases clipped from V and 6 bases from J, the junction kept 13 bases outside the gene matches. The CDR3 sequence: CASSVPLRTSGINEQFF. For the CDR3, the DNA is TGTGCCAGTAGTGTACCCCTCCGGACTAGCGGAATCAATGAGCAGTTCTTC.

The chain couples TRBV7-9 to TRBJ1-5; 7 bases align to TRBD1. Germline V gene data show CDR1 as SEHNR and CDR2 as FQNEAQ (reference sequence). The CDR3 has 16 amino acids. Germline trimming cut 5 bases from V and 2 bases from J; bases unmatched to any gene: 9. In DNA form, the CDR3 reads TGTGCCAGCAGCCCGGGGTCCGGGACAGGCAATCAGCCCCAGCATTTT. Translation gives CASSPGSGTGNQPQHF.

The chain joins TRBV13 to TRBJ1-5, with D possibly TRBD1 on 6 matching bases. The germline V gene encodes CDR1 PRHDT and CDR2 FYEKMQ (reference sequence). V was cut by 6 bases and J by 0 bases, with 15 bases left in between. The CDR3 covers 16 residues. CDR3 coding DNA: TGTGCCAGCAGTAAAGGGGGGTTTCGTAGCAATCAGCCCCAGCATTTT. Protein product: CASSKGGFRSNQPQHF.

This sequence joins TRBV18 and TRBJ1-2; D is ambiguous. This CDR3 comprises 13 residues. V was cut by 8 bases and J by 4 bases, with 14 bases left in between. Looked up from germline, CDR1 is KGHSH and CDR2 is LQKENI. This chain's CDR3 is CASEERTGYGYTF. Written as DNA, the CDR3 is TGTGCCAGCGAGGAGAGGACGGGCTATGGCTACACCTTC.

The CDR3 region is CASSYQGGYTF. The CDR3 region has the DNA TGTGCCAGCAGTTACCAGGGAGGCTACACCTTC. The chain combines TRBV6-5 with TRBJ1-2; D perhaps matches TRBD1 (5 bases). The CDR3 runs 11 residues. Looked up from germline, CDR1 is MNHEY and CDR2 is SVGAGI. V shed 2 bases and J shed 8 bases, with 6 bases lying between them.

This rearrangement joins TRBV7-3 to TRBJ1-6; a weak D match, TRBD1 (6 bases). Germline CDR1 SGHTA, CDR2 FQGTGA. The CDR3 is 14 residues long. V lost 0 bases and J lost 9, with 9 bases in between. CDR3 bases: TGTGCCAGCAGCTTAACGGGGGGCTCTTCACCCCTCCACTTT. Translation: CASSLTGGSSPLHF.

The chain links TRBV9 to TRBJ1-5; D is perhaps TRBD1 (6 bases). CDR3 size: 15 residues. V dropped 0 bases and J dropped 6 bases, with 13 bases sitting between them. Germline-derived CDR1 and CDR2 are SGDLS and YYNGEE. CDR3 coding DNA: TGTGCCAGCAGCGTAGACTCAGGGGCCACTCAGCCCCAGCATTTT. Translated: CASSVDSGATQPQHF.

This chain uses TRBV7-3 with TRBJ2-1, with D possibly being TRBD1 (6 bases). This CDR3 is 16 amino acids long. Trimming stripped 5 bases from V and 0 bases from J, with 14 bases between. Germline V gives CDR1 SGHTA, CDR2 FQGTGA. CDR3 sequence: CASSMTGLSSYNEQFF. In DNA form, the CDR3 reads TGTGCCAGCAGCATGACAGGTTTGAGCTCCTACAATGAGCAGTTCTTC. Complete variable domain (other parts from reference TRBV7-3 and TRBJ2-1): GAGVSQTPSNKVTEKGKYVELRCDPISGHTALYWYRQSLGQGPEFLIYFQGTGAADDSGLPNDRFFAVRPEGSVSTLKIQRTERGDSAVYLCASSMTGLSSYNEQFFGPGTRLTVL.

The rearrangement links TRBV5-1 to TRBJ2-2; no clear D gene. There are 12 residues in the CDR3. Germline assignment: CDR1 SGHRS and CDR2 YFSETQ. V was pared by 9 bases and J by 5 bases, with 11 bases between. CDR3 sequence reads: CATTGGTGELFF. The CDR3 region has the DNA TGCGCCACCACGGGTGGGACCGGGGAGCTGTTTTTT.

This clone has more than one count but fewer than ten. The chain links TRBV28 to TRBJ1-5; tentative D call: TRBD1 (6 bases). The germline CDR1 and CDR2 sequences are MDHEN and SYDVKM. The CDR3 consists of 17 residues. Trimming removed 6 bases at V and 0 bases at J, with 18 bases between. DNA of the CDR3: TGTGCCAGCAGGAGGGGCAGGGGCTATTTTAGCAATCAGCCCCAGCATTTT. This codes for CASRRGRGYFSNQPQHF.

This chain links TRBV7-8 with TRBJ1-1, with D possibly being TRBD1 (6 bases). V was pared by 5 bases and J by 0 bases, with 10 bases between. The CDR3 is made up of 14 amino acids. The germline V gene encodes CDR1 SGHVS and CDR2 FQNEAQ. DNA for the CDR3: TGTGCCAGCAGCGGTCGACAGGTGAACACTGAAGCTTTCTTT. This gives the protein CASSGRQVNTEAFF. The full variable domain, rest sourced from reference TRBV7-8 and TRBJ1-1, is GAGVSQSPRYKVAKRGQDVALRCDPISGHVSLFWYQQALGQGPEFLTYFQNEAQLDKSGLPSDRFFAERPEGSVSTLKIQRTQQEDSAVYLCASSGRQVNTEAFFGQGTRLTVV.

This chain uses TRBV3-1 (or the pseudogene TRBV3-2) with TRBJ2-4; 7 bases line up with TRBD2. Germline loops: CDR1 LGHDT, CDR2 YNNKEL (reference sequence). The CDR3 runs 15 residues. The V and J ends lost 1 base and 6 bases, in that order; junction bases with no gene match: 6. CDR3 in amino acids: CASSQGPGGTNIQYF. CDR3 in DNA: TGTGCCAGCAGCCAAGGTCCGGGGGGAACAAACATTCAGTACTTC.

This clone was counted a single time. The rearrangement joins TRBV27 to TRBJ1-2; TRBD1 agrees at 9 bases. From germline, CDR1 is MNHEY and CDR2 SMNVEV (reference sequence). CDR3 length: 19 residues. The junction had 17 bases not matched to a gene; V was cut back by 6 bases and J by 0 bases. The CDR3 DNA sequence: TGTGCCAGCAGCTCTACCTCCCAACCGGGACAGGGATCTAACTATGGCTACACCTTC. Amino acids: CASSSTSQPGQGSNYGYTF.

The chain employs TRBV14 and TRBJ2-7, with D tentatively TRBD1 (5 bases). The V end was cut by 4 bases, the J end by 3 bases, with 7 bases between. This CDR3 region has 12 residues. Looked up from germline, CDR1 is SGHDN and CDR2 is FVKESK. CDR3 nucleotides: TGTGCCAGCAGCCGGCAGGGCTACGAGCAGTACTTC. It specifies CASSRQGYEQYF.

The V gene is TRBV15, the J gene TRBJ1-5; TRBD1 is a possible D gene (6 bases). Germline CDR1 and CDR2: LNHNV and YYDKDF (reference sequence). The germline V and J ends were trimmed by 0 bases and 4 bases, with 13 bases remaining between them. The CDR3 contains 16 residues. This CDR3 reads CATSRDRARGNQPQHF. The CDR3 region has the DNA TGTGCCACCAGCAGAGACCGGGCAAGGGGGAATCAGCCCCAGCATTTT.